Shown below are 6 T cell receptor beta chains from a single sample sequenced in a study of OX40 agonist ivuxolimab in advanced cancers. Clones were read by immunoSEQ multiplex PCR, and TCRdb kept only the in-frame ones, dropping some. This sample has more than 55,000 clones, with around four fifths found just once. The source was CD4+ or CD8+ T cells sorted from blood, collected in a trial of the OX40 agonist ivuxolimab. The receptors here all came from an adult with an advanced solid tumor such as melanoma, head and neck, liver or kidney cancer.

The chain links TRBV12-5 to TRBJ2-2; TRBD1 matches 7 bases. The V gene's germline CDR1 is LGHNT and CDR2 FRNRAP. CDR3 length: 15 residues. The V and J ends lost 6 bases and 3 bases, in that order; junction bases with no gene match: 7. The CDR3 spells CASGKDRVDTGELFF. The CDR3 DNA reads TGTGCTAGTGGCAAAGACAGGGTCGACACCGGGGAGCTGTTTTTT.

This clone has a single count. This chain joins TRBV30 and TRBJ2-6; D call uncertain. V lost 4 bases to trimming and J lost 2 bases, with 3 bases between them. The V gene's germline CDR1 is GTSNPN and CDR2 SVGIG (reference sequence). This CDR3 has 12 residues. The CDR3 protein is CAWTAGANVLTF. For the CDR3, the DNA is TGTGCCTGGACAGCTGGGGCCAACGTCCTGACTTTC. The whole variable domain, remainder taken from reference TRBV30 and TRBJ2-6, is SQTIHQWPATLVQPVGSPLSLECTVEGTSNPNLYWYRQAAGRGLQLLFYSVGIGQISSEVPQNLSASRPQDRQFILSSKKLLLSDSGFYLCAWTAGANVLTFGAGSRLTVL.

The chain has TRBV19 and TRBJ1-1; 9 positions match TRBD1. Germline lookup yields CDR1 LNHDA and CDR2 SQIVND (reference sequence). The CDR3 is made up of 16 amino acids. After removal of 3 bases from V and 5 bases from J, the junction contained 10 bases not matched to a gene. Written as DNA, the CDR3 is TGTGCCAGTAGTATCACCGGGACAGGGATTTTAACTGAAGCTTTCTTT. Its protein is CASSITGTGILTEAFF.

V is TRBV6-1 and J is TRBJ2-2; the D gene is possibly TRBD1 (5 bases). Germline CDR1 is MNHNS and CDR2 is SASEGT. This CDR3 comprises 15 residues. The V and J ends lost 5 bases and 0 bases respectively, with 10 bases between them. The CDR3 DNA reads TGTGCCAGCAGTAAAGACAGAACGAACACCGGGGAGCTGTTTTTT. This gives the protein CASSKDRTNTGELFF.

The V call is TRBV6-1, the J call TRBJ1-2; weak D call: TRBD1 (5 bases). CDR3 length: 16 residues. The germline V and J ends were trimmed by 0 bases and 5 bases, with 16 bases remaining between them. CDR1 and CDR2 from the germline V gene are MNHNS and SASEGT. CDR3: CASSEARGSVRYGYTF. CDR3 DNA sequence: TGTGCCAGCAGTGAAGCGAGGGGAAGTGTTAGGTATGGCTACACCTTC.

The chain has TRBV6-1 and TRBJ1-4; D might be TRBD1 (5 bases). Germline V CDR1 and CDR2: MNHNS, SASEGT. The length of the CDR3 is 15 residues. V was pared by 6 bases and J by 8 bases, with 19 bases between. DNA of the CDR3: TGTGCCAGCAGCCCGTCAGGGTTTGGTTTGGAAAAACTGTTTTTT. Translation gives CASSPSGFGLEKLFF.